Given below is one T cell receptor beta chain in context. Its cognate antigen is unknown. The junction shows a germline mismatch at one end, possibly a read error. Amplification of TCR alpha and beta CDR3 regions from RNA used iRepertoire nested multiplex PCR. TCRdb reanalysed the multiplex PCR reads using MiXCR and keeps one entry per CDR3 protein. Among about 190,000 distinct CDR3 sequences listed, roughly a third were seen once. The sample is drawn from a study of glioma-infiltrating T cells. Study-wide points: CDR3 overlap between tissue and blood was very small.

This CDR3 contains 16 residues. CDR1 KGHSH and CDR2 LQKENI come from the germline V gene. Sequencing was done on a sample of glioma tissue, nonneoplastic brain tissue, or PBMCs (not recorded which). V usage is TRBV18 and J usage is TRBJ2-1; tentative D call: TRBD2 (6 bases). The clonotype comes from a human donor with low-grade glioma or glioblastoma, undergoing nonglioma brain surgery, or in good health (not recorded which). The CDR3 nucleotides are TGTGCCATCTCACCACGAGGCAGGGCCGGAGGGGATGAGCAGTTCTTC. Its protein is CAISPRGRAGGDEQFF.